Listed here is a single T cell receptor (beta chain). Antigen specificity is unknown. There are 13 residues in the CDR3. Germline V gene data show CDR1 as SGHDT and CDR2 as YYEEEE. V shed 6 bases and J shed 6 bases, with 14 bases lying between them. The data belong to a study of T-cell memory formation after mild COVID-19. Study-level results: From day 15 to 85, contracting clones were balanced between CD4 and CD8, whereas later expanders leaned toward CD4+. SARS-CoV-2 specificity was not confirmed for second-wave clones peaking on day 37. Contracting CD4+ clones lay largely in CM and EM, with CD8+ ones residing in EMRA.

Amplification by 5'RACE using constant-segment primers produced TCR alpha and TCR beta cDNA libraries that carried sample barcodes and UMIs. TCRdb reprocessed the 5' RACE reads with MiXCR, giving one entry per CDR3 protein. This table holds roughly 560,000 distinct CDR3 sequences, about 20% found once. Sequencing input: PBMCs or a T cell subset sorted from them (not recorded which). The rearrangement links TRBV5-6 to TRBJ2-3; D gene uncertain. The clonotype originates from an adult woman who had mild COVID-19 (a few samples of this study predate the infection). Cell type and time point are not known. The CDR3 nucleotides read TGTGCCAGCACGGTTCCCTTTGGGGATACGCAGTATTTT. It specifies CASTVPFGDTQYF.